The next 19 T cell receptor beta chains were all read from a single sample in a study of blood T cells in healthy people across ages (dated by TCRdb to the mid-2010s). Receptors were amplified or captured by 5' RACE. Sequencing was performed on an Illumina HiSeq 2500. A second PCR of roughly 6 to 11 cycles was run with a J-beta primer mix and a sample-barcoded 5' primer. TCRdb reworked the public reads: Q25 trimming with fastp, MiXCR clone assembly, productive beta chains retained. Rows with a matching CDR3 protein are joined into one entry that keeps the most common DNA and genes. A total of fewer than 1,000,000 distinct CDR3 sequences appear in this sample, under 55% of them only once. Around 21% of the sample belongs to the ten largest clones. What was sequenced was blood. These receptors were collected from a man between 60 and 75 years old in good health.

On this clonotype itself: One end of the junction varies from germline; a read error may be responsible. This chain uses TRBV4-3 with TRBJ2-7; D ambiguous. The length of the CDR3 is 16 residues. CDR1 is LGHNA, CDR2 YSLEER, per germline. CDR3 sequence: CVSSQEFPGPTYEQYF. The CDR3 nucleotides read TGCGTCAGCAGCCAAGAATTCCCGGGTCCAACCTACGAGCAGTACTTC.

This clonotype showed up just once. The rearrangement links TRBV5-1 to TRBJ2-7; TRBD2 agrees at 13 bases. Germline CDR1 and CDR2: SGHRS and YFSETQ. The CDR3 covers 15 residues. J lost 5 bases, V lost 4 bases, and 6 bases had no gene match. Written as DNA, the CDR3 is TGCGCCAGCAGCGTGACTAGCGGGGGGCCTAACGAGCAGTACTTC. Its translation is CASSVTSGGPNEQYF. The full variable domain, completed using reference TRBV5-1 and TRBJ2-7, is KAGVTQTPRYLIKTRGQQVTLSCSPISGHRSVSWYQQTPGQGLQFLFEYFSETQRNKGNFPGRFSGRQFSNSRSEMNVSTLELGDSALYLCASSVTSGGPNEQYFGPGTRLTVT.

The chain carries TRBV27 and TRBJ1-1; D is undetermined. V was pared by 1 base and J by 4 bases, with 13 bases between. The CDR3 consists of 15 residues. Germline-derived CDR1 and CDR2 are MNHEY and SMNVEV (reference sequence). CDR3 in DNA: TGTGCCAGCAGTTTATTGGCAGGCTCCAGCACTGAAGCTTTCTTT. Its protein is CASSLLAGSSTEAFF.

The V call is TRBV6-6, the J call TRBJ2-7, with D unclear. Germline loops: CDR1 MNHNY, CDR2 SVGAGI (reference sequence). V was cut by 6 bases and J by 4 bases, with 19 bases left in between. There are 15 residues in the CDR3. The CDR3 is CASRSFRTSPYEQYF. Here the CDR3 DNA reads TGTGCCAGCAGATCATTTAGGACGTCCCCTTACGAGCAGTACTTC.

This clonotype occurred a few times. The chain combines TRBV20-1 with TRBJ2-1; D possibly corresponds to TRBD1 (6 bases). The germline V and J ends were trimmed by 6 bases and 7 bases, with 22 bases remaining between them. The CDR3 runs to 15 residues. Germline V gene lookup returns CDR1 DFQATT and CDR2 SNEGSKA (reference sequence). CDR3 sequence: CSAGTQGHRMNEQFF. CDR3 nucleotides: TGCAGTGCAGGTACACAGGGACATAGGATGAATGAGCAGTTCTTC.

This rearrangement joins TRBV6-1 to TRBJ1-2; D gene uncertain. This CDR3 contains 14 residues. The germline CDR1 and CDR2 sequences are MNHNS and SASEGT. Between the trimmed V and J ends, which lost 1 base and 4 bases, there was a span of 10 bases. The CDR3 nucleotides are TGTGCCAGCAGTGAAGGCCTTGTGGGCTATGGCTACACCTTC. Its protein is CASSEGLVGYGYTF.

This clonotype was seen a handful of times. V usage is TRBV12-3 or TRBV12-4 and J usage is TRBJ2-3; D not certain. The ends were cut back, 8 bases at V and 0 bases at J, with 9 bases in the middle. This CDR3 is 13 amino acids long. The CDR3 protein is CASRIGSTDTQYF. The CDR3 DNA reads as TGTGCCAGCCGTATCGGGAGCACAGATACGCAGTATTTT.

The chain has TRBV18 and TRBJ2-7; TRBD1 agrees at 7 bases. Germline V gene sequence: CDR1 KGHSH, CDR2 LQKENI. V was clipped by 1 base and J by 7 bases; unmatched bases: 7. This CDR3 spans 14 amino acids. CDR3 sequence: CASSPHRDSEEQYF. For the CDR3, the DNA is TGTGCCAGCTCACCACATAGGGACAGCGAGGAGCAGTACTTC.

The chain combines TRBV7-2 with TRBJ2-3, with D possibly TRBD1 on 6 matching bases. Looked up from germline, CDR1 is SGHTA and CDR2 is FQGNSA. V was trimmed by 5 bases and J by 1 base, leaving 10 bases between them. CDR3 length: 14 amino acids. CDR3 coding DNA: TGTGCCAGCAGCACCCGACAGGGCACAGATACGCAGTATTTT. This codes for CASSTRQGTDTQYF.

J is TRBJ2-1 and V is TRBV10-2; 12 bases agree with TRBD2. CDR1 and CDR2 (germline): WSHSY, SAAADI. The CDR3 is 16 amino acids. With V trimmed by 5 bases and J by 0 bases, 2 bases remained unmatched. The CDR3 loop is CASSWTSGDSYNEQFF. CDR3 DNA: TGCGCCAGCAGTTGGACTAGCGGGGACTCCTACAATGAGCAGTTCTTC.

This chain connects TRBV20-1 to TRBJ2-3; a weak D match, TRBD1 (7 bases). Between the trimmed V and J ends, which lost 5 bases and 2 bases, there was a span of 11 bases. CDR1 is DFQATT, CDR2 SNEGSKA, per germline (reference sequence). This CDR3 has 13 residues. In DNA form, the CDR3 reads TGCAGTGCTCAGGGGGGACTCACAGATACGCAGTATTTT. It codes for CSAQGGLTDTQYF.

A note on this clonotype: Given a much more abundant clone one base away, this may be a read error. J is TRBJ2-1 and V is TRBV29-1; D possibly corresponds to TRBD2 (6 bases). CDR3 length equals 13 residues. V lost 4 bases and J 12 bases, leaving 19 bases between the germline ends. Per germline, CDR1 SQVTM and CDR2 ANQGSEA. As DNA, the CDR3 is TGCAGCGTTGTCAGTGGCGGGGCTACTATGCAGTTCTTC. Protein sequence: CSVVSGGATMQFF.

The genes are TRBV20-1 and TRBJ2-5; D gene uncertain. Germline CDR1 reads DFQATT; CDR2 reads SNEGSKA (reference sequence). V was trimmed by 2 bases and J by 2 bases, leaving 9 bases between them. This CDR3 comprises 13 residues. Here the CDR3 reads CSARTVGQETQYF. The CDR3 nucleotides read TGCAGTGCTAGAACGGTCGGGCAAGAGACCCAGTACTTC.

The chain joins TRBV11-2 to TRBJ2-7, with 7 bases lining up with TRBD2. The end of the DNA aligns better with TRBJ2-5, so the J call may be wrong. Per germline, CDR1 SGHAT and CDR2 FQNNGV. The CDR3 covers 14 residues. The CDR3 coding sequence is TGTGCCAGCAGCGTATCAAGCGGGGAAGAGACCCAGTACTTC. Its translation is CASSVSSGEETQYF.

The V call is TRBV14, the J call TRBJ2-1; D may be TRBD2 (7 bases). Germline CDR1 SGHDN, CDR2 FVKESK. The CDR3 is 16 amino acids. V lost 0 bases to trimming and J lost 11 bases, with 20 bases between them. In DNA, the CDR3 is TGTGCCAGCAGCCAAGAACCCGGACTAGGGGGATATAAGCAGTTCTTC. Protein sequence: CASSQEPGLGGYKQFF.

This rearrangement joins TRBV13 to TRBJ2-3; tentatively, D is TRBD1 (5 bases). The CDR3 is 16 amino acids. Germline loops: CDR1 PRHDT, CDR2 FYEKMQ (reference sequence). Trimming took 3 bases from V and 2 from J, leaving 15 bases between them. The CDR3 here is CASSFTGHYATDTQYF. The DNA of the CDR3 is TGTGCCAGCAGCTTTACAGGTCACTATGCCACAGATACGCAGTATTTT. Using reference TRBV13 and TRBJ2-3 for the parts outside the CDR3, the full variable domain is AAGVIQSPRHLIKEKRETATLKCYPIPRHDTVYWYQQGPGQDPQFLISFYEKMQSDKGSIPDRFSAQQFSDYHSELNMSSLELGDSALYFCASSFTGHYATDTQYFGPGTRLTVL.

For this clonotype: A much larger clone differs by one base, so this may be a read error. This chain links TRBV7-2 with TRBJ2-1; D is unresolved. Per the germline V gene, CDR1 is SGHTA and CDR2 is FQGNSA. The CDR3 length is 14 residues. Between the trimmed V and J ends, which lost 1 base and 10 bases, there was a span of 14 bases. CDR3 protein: CASSLGPGSYEQFF. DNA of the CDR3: TGTGCCAGCAGCTTAGGTCCGGGTAGCTACGAGCAGTTCTTC.

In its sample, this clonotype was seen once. CDR3 region: CASSYGGADGVTQYF. The DNA of the CDR3 is TGTGCCAGCAGTTACGGGGGGGCGGATGGAGTGACCCAGTACTTC. The chain has TRBV6-6 and TRBJ2-5; tentatively, D is TRBD2 (7 bases). Trimming stripped 2 bases from V and 7 bases from J, with 17 bases between. Germline values: CDR1 MNHNY, CDR2 SVGAGI (reference sequence). This CDR3 has 15 amino acids.

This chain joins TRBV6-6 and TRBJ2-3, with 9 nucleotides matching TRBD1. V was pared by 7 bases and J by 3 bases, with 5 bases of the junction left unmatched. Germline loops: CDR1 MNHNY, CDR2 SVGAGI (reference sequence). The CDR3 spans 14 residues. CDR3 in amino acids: CASTLTGGTDTQYF. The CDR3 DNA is TGTGCCAGCACTCTGACAGGGGGTACAGATACGCAGTATTTT.